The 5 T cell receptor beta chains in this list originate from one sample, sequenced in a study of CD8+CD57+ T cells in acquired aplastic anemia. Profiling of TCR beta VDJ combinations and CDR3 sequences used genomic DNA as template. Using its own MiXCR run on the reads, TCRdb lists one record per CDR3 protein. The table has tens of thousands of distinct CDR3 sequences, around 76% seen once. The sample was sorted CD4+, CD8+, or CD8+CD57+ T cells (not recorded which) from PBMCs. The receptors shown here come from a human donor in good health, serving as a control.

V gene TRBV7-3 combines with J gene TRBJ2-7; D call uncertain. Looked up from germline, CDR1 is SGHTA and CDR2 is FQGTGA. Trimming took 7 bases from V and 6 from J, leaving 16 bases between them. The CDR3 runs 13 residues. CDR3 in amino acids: CASTPAPLAEQYF. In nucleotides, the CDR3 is TGTGCCAGCACCCCGGCCCCACTTGCCGAGCAGTACTTC. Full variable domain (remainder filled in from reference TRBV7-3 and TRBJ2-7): GAGVSQTPSNKVTEKGKYVELRCDPISGHTALYWYRQSLGQGPEFLIYFQGTGAADDSGLPNDRFFAVRPEGSVSTLKIQRTERGDSAVYLCASTPAPLAEQYFGPGTRLTVT.

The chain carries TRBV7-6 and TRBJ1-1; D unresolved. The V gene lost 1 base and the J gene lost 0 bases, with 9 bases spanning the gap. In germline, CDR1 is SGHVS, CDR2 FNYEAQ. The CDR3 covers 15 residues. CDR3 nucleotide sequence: TGTGCCAGCAGCTTAGACGCTGCCATGAACACTGAAGCTTTCTTT. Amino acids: CASSLDAAMNTEAFF.

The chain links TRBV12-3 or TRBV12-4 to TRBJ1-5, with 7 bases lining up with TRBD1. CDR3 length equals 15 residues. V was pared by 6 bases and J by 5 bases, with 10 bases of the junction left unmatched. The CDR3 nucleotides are TGTGCCAGCAGCCCCAGGGGGGTGGGACATCAGCCCCAGCATTTT. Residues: CASSPRGVGHQPQHF.

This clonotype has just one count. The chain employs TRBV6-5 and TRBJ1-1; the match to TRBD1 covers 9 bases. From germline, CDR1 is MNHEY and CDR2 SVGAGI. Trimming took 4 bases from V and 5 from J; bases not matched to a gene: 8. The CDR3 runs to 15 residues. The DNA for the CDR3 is TGTGCCAGCAGTTGGGGACAGGGAATGTTGACTGAAGCTTTCTTT. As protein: CASSWGQGMLTEAFF.

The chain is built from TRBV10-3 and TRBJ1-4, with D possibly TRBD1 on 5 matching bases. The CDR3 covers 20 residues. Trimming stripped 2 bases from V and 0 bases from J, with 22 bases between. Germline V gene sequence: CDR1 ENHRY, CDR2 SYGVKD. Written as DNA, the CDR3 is TGTGCCATCAGTGAGGCCCCCCCGGGGGGGAACTTTGCAACTAATGAAAAACTGTTTTTT. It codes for CAISEAPPGGNFATNEKLFF.